This T cell receptor (beta chain) comes out of a study of pediatric ulcerative colitis. This CDR3 region has 15 residues. Germline V gene lookup returns CDR1 LNHNV and CDR2 YYDKDF (reference sequence). V lost 5 bases to trimming and J lost 5 bases; unmatched junction nucleotides: 6. Method: immunoSEQ multiplex PCR; TCRdb's copy keeps in-frame clones and lacks some. The data contain about 60,000 clones, around 87% of them singletons. The chain employs TRBV15 and TRBJ2-5; 12 bases line up with TRBD1. Sequenced material: blood. The TCR comes from a boy aged 5-17 years who was a control in a study of pediatric ulcerative colitis. CDR3 in amino acids: CATSAGTGGGETQYF. CDR3 nucleotide sequence: TGTGCCACCAGCGCAGGGACAGGGGGCGGTGAGACCCAGTACTTC.